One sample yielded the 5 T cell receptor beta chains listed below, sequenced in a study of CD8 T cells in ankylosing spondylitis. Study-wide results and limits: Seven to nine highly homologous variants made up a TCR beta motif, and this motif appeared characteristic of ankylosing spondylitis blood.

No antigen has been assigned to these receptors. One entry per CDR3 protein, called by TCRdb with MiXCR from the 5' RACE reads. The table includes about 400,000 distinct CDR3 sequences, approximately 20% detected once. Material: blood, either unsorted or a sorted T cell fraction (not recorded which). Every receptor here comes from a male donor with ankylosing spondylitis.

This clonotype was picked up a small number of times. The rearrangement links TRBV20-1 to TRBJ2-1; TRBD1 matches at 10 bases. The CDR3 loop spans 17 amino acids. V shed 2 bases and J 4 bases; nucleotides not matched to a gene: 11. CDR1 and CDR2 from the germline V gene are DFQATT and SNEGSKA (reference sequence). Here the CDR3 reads CSARRQGAGGGYNEQFF. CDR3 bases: TGCAGTGCTAGAAGACAGGGGGCTGGGGGAGGGTACAATGAGCAGTTCTTC.

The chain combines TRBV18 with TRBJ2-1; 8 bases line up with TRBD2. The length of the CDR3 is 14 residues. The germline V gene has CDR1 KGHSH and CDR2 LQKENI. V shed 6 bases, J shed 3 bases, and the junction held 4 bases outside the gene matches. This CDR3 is CASSREANYNEQFF. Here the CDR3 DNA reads TGTGCCAGCTCGCGGGAGGCCAACTACAATGAGCAGTTCTTC.

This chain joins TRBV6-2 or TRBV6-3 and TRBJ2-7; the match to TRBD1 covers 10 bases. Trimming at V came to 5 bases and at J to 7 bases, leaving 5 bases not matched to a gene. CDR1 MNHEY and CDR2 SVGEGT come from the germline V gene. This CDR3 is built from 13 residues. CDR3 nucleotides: TGTGCCAGCAGTCGACAGGGGGCGATGGAGCAGTACTTC. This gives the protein CASSRQGAMEQYF.

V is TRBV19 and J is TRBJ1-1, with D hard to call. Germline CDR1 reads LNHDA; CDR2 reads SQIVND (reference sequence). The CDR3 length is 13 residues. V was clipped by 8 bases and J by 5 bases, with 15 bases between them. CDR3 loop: CASRSLVGTEAFF. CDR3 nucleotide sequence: TGTGCCAGTCGATCACTGGTGGGAACTGAAGCTTTCTTT.

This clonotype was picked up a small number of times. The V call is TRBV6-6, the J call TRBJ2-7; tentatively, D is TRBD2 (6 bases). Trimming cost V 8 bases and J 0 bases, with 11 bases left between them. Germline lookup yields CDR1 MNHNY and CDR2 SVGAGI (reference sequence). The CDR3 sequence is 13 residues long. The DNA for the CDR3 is TGTGCCAGCGGAGGGCCTAACTCCTACGAGCAGTACTTC. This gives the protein CASGGPNSYEQYF.